Sequencing of this T cell receptor (beta chain) was carried out in a study of CD8+ T cells in alopecia areata. Study details: Treated patients received severity scores based on the percentage of scalp area affected. Study findings and constraints: It was lesional scalp, especially alopecia totalis/universalis, that showed higher clonality than normal scalp. While patients received tofacitinib, many expanded lesional clones remained present in scalp and blood. On tofacitinib, scalp clonality and expanded CD8+ clones among top 100 fell significantly.

The CDR3 extends over 13 amino acids. Germline V gene data show CDR1 as MNHEY and CDR2 as SVGAGI. Unmatched junction bases numbered 7, after V lost 9 bases and J lost 3 bases. Sample treatment: oral pan-JAK inhibitor, 5-10 mg twice daily. Extracted RNA was reverse transcribed into cDNA, the sequencing template. Profiled with immunoSEQ multiplex PCR; TCRdb holds only in-frame clones, not every one. The profile shows about 200,000 clones, roughly two fifths of them singletons. About this clone: The target antigen is unknown.

The J gene is TRBJ1-2, the V gene TRBV6-5; 7 bases are a match to TRBD1. The sequences come from CD4+ T cells sorted from blood, collected around week 34, from a patient treated with tofacitinib. The sequence came from a human donor with alopecia areata. The CDR3 coding sequence is TGTGCCAGTCAACCCACAGGGGACTATGGCTACACCTTC. Translated: CASQPTGDYGYTF.